Listed here are 32 T cell receptor beta chains from one sample, sequenced in a study of identical twins. Using its own MiXCR run on the 5' RACE reads, TCRdb lists one record per CDR3 protein. Found here are approximately 1.8 million distinct CDR3 sequences, about 32% of them singletons; the top ten hold about 0.27%. Sequencing input: cord blood. The receptors were sampled from a newborn girl in good health.

As DNA, the CDR3 is TGCAGTGCTAGAGATCCGACTCGATGGGACAGGGCAACTAATGAAAAACTGTTTTTT. It codes for CSARDPTRWDRATNEKLFF. This chain uses TRBV20-1 with TRBJ1-4; 9 positions agree with TRBD1. Germline values: CDR1 DFQATT, CDR2 SNEGSKA (reference sequence). The CDR3 has 19 residues. Trimming cost V 0 bases and J 0 bases; bases outside gene matches: 11.

This sequence joins TRBV4-1 and TRBJ1-2, with 8 nucleotides matching TRBD1. V dropped 2 bases and J dropped 1; count of bases not matched to a gene: 6. Per germline, CDR1 MGHRA and CDR2 YSYEKL. The CDR3 covers 16 residues. As DNA, the CDR3 is TGCGCCAGCAGCCAACGGACAGGGCCCTATAACTATGGCTACACCTTC. Residues: CASSQRTGPYNYGYTF.

This chain links TRBV6-5 with TRBJ2-7; maybe TRBD1 (6 bases). The J call is uncertain, as TRBJ2-5 better fits the DNA end. The CDR3 has 14 amino acids. The germline V gene encodes CDR1 MNHEY and CDR2 SVGAGI. The CDR3 region is CASNTGMIGETQYF. The DNA for the CDR3 is TGTGCCAGCAATACAGGGATGATAGGAGAGACCCAGTACTTC.

V gene TRBV10-3 combines with J gene TRBJ2-2; TRBD2 matches 9 bases. The germline CDR1 and CDR2 sequences are ENHRY and SYGVKD. After removal of 4 bases from V and 4 bases from J, the junction contained 4 bases not matched to a gene. CDR3 length equals 15 residues. CDR3 DNA: TGTGCCATCAGTGGAGCGGGGGGCCTCACCGGGGAGCTGTTTTTT. Protein product: CAISGAGGLTGELFF.

The chain has TRBV5-5 and TRBJ1-6; tentatively, D is TRBD1 (5 bases). Germline V gene sequence: CDR1 SGHKS, CDR2 YYEKEE (reference sequence). Between the trimmed V and J ends, which lost 6 bases and 5 bases, there was a span of 12 bases. This CDR3 comprises 14 residues. CDR3 nucleotide sequence: TGTGCCAGCACCAAGTGGGGGGATAATTCACCCCTCCACTTT. Protein sequence: CASTKWGDNSPLHF.

V and J are TRBV6-1 and TRBJ1-2; 10 bases are a match to TRBD1. Germline values: CDR1 MNHNS, CDR2 SASEGT. The CDR3 spans 14 residues. V lost 8 bases and J lost 8; bases outside the gene matches: 11. CDR3 sequence reads: CASLGQGVTRGYTF. The CDR3 region has the DNA TGTGCCAGCTTAGGACAGGGGGTGACTAGGGGCTACACCTTC.

This chain joins TRBV6-1 and TRBJ1-1, with D hard to call. The V gene lost 2 bases and the J gene lost 4 bases, with 8 bases spanning the gap. The CDR3 spans 13 residues. Per germline, CDR1 MNHNS and CDR2 SASEGT. The CDR3 loop is CASSETHGTEAFF. CDR3 nucleotides: TGTGCCAGCAGTGAAACACACGGCACTGAAGCTTTCTTT.

The chain links TRBV12-3 or TRBV12-4 to TRBJ2-5; the match to TRBD1 covers 9 bases. The V segment lost 4 bases and the J segment 4 bases; nucleotides outside the gene matches: 7. CDR3 length: 15 amino acids. The CDR3 reads CASSWGTGIGETQYF. The CDR3 DNA reads TGTGCCAGCAGTTGGGGGACAGGGATCGGAGAGACCCAGTACTTC.

This chain links TRBV15 with TRBJ2-2; D is unclear. The CDR3 totals 13 residues. V gave up 0 bases and J gave up 5 bases, with 4 bases separating them. Germline V gene lookup returns CDR1 LNHNV and CDR2 YYDKDF (reference sequence). The CDR3 DNA sequence: TGTGCCACCAGCAGAGATATTACCGGGGAGCTGTTTTTT. Protein sequence: CATSRDITGELFF.

The chain carries TRBV7-2 and TRBJ2-1, with 13 bases that match TRBD2. The CDR3 consists of 17 residues. Trimming at V came to 3 bases and at J to 4 bases, leaving 6 bases not matched to a gene. Per the germline V gene, CDR1 is SGHTA and CDR2 is FQGNSA. The CDR3 DNA reads as TGTGCCAGCAGCTTTACGAGGACTAGCGGGAGATACAATGAGCAGTTCTTC. The encoded protein is CASSFTRTSGRYNEQFF.

The chain carries TRBV10-3 and TRBJ2-4; 11 bases fit TRBD2. CDR3 length: 15 amino acids. The V segment lost 6 bases and the J segment 6 bases; nucleotides outside the gene matches: 7. Germline values: CDR1 ENHRY, CDR2 SYGVKD. DNA of the CDR3: TGTGCCATCAGCACCATAGCGGGAGGGGGAAACATTCAGTACTTC. It translates to CAISTIAGGGNIQYF.

The rearrangement links TRBV6-1 to TRBJ2-1; 8 nucleotides align to TRBD2. V trimming: 4 bases; J trimming: 6 bases; junction bases outside the gene matches: 8. This CDR3 comprises 15 residues. CDR1 and CDR2 (germline): MNHNS, SASEGT. The CDR3 region has the DNA TGTGCCAGCAGTGGCGGGGGGCCCCTTGGCAATGAGCAGTTCTTC. Its protein is CASSGGGPLGNEQFF.

V is TRBV20-1 and J is TRBJ2-7; TRBD1 matches 7 bases. V shed 1 base, J shed 0 bases, and the junction held 3 bases outside the gene matches. CDR1 and CDR2 from the germline V gene are DFQATT and SNEGSKA (reference sequence). The CDR3 is 14 amino acids. CDR3 DNA: TGCAGTGCTAGAGTGCCAGGGGGCTCCTACGAGCAGTACTTC. Protein product: CSARVPGGSYEQYF.

The chain is built from TRBV20-1 and TRBJ1-6; D uncertain. Germline V gene data show CDR1 as DFQATT and CDR2 as SNEGSKA (reference sequence). V lost 2 bases and J 6 bases, leaving 11 bases between the germline ends. This CDR3 is built from 14 residues. DNA for the CDR3: TGCAGTGCTAGACGGGTGGGGAGTAATTCACCCCTCCACTTT. Translating it yields CSARRVGSNSPLHF.

The table lists this clonotype with a few counts. V and J are TRBV5-4 and TRBJ2-3; 8 bases align to TRBD1. Trimming took 8 bases from V and 4 from J; bases not matched to a gene: 6. The CDR3 covers 13 residues. Germline CDR1 is SGHNT and CDR2 is YYREEE (reference sequence). The CDR3 loop is CASKWTGSDTQYF. The CDR3 bases are TGTGCCAGTAAGTGGACAGGGTCAGATACGCAGTATTTT.

The chain has TRBV27 and TRBJ2-1; 11 positions agree with TRBD1. The J call may be in error: the DNA end matches TRBJ2-7 better. The germline gives CDR1 MNHEY, CDR2 SMNVEV (reference sequence). The length of the CDR3 is 19 residues. This CDR3 reads CANVLTGTSRDRGYNEQYF. The CDR3 DNA sequence: TGTGCCAACGTTCTCACCGGGACTAGCAGGGACAGGGGGTACAATGAGCAGTACTTC.

This clonotype was picked up a small number of times. The genes are TRBV7-9 and TRBJ2-7; TRBD2 aligns across 11 bases. CDR3 length: 18 amino acids. The germline CDR1 and CDR2 sequences are SEHNR and FQNEAQ (reference sequence). Trimming removed 5 bases from V and 7 bases from J; junction bases left unmatched: 19. The CDR3 protein is CASSLSLAGGSFYNEQYF. The CDR3 region has the DNA TGTGCCAGCAGCCTCTCCCTAGCGGGAGGATCCTTCTACAATGAGCAGTACTTC.

This clonotype was counted a few times. This rearrangement joins TRBV20-1 to TRBJ2-1; 7 bases align to TRBD2. From germline, CDR1 is DFQATT and CDR2 SNEGSKA (reference sequence). After removal of 3 bases from V and 7 bases from J, the junction contained 9 bases not matched to a gene. CDR3 length: 14 amino acids. The CDR3 nucleotides read TGCAGTGCTAGTAGGGGAGCTAGCGGAAATGAGCAGTTCTTC. It yields the protein CSASRGASGNEQFF.

The chain combines TRBV3-1 with TRBJ2-5; the match to TRBD1 covers 7 bases. The V gene's germline CDR1 is LGHDT and CDR2 YNNKEL (reference sequence). The J segment lost 3 bases and the V segment lost 3 bases, leaving 7 bases of the junction unmatched. This CDR3 region has 15 residues. CDR3 residues: CASSHLGGQKETQYF. The DNA for the CDR3 is TGTGCCAGCAGCCACCTAGGGGGCCAAAAAGAGACCCAGTACTTC.

This chain joins TRBV13 and TRBJ1-2, with D hard to call. The germline V and J ends were trimmed by 6 bases and 0 bases, with 8 bases remaining between them. The CDR3 has 13 residues. Germline V CDR1 and CDR2: PRHDT, FYEKMQ (reference sequence). The CDR3 DNA reads TGTGCCAGCAGGCCAGTCACTAACTATGGCTACACCTTC. Protein product: CASRPVTNYGYTF.

This clonotype was detected many times. This chain connects TRBV3-1 to TRBJ1-2; D unclear. V lost 1 base and J lost 2, with 14 bases in between. Germline V gene lookup returns CDR1 LGHDT and CDR2 YNNKEL (reference sequence). The CDR3 is 16 residues long. CDR3 in DNA: TGTGCCAGCAGCCAAGGTCAGTCGACGGGGAACTATGGCTACACCTTC. Amino acid sequence: CASSQGQSTGNYGYTF.

The rearrangement links TRBV3-1 to TRBJ2-7; weak D call: TRBD2 (5 bases). Germline CDR1 reads LGHDT; CDR2 reads YNNKEL (reference sequence). The CDR3 sequence is 13 residues long. The V gene lost 3 bases and the J gene lost 2 bases, with 8 bases spanning the gap. The CDR3 DNA follows: TGTGCCAGCAGCCACCTAGCAGCCTACGAGCAGTACTTC. It codes for CASSHLAAYEQYF.

This clonotype was counted a few times. V usage is TRBV5-1 and J usage is TRBJ2-1; D is perhaps TRBD2 (5 bases). CDR1 is SGHRS, CDR2 YFSETQ, per germline. CDR3 length equals 15 residues. The V end was cut by 4 bases, the J end by 3 bases, with 14 bases between. The CDR3 DNA is TGCGCCAGCAGCCCCTCGCCGGGAATCTACAATGAGCAGTTCTTC. It codes for CASSPSPGIYNEQFF.

This clonotype was detected many times. The chain combines TRBV20-1 with TRBJ2-7, with TRBD2 matching over 14 bases. Germline CDR1 DFQATT, CDR2 SNEGSKA (reference sequence). The CDR3 runs to 13 residues. V dropped 6 bases and J dropped 4; count of bases not matched to a gene: 2. DNA of the CDR3: TGCAGTGCGACTAGCGGGAGGGAATACGAGCAGTACTTC. The encoded protein is CSATSGREYEQYF.

This clonotype was picked up a small number of times. The V gene is TRBV28, the J gene TRBJ2-7; the D is unclear. The CDR3 covers 14 residues. The V end lost 5 bases, the J end lost 3 bases, and 14 bases lay between the germline ends. Germline V gives CDR1 MDHEN, CDR2 SYDVKM. CDR3 in amino acids: CASSPWGPNYEQYF. The CDR3 DNA is TGTGCCAGCAGTCCCTGGGGTCCCAACTACGAGCAGTACTTC.

This clonotype was observed a few times. The rearrangement uses TRBV19 and TRBJ2-7; D uncertain. The CDR3 is made up of 14 amino acids. V was clipped by 3 bases and J by 4 bases, with 13 bases between them. Germline assignment: CDR1 LNHDA and CDR2 SQIVND (reference sequence). CDR3 amino acids: CASSIGFTRYEQYF. As DNA, the CDR3 is TGTGCCAGTAGTATCGGCTTCACCCGGTACGAGCAGTACTTC.

About this clonotype itself: One junction end does not reproduce the germline sequence, and a read error may be involved. The CDR3 region has the DNA TGCAGTGCTAAGGACAGGGACAATCTGCCCCAGCATTTT. Translated: CSAKDRDNLPQHF. The chain is built from TRBV20-1 and TRBJ1-5, with 8 bases identical to TRBD1. The CDR3 spans 13 residues. CDR1 is DFQATT and CDR2 is SNEGSKA in the germline V gene (reference sequence).

The chain combines TRBV7-9 with TRBJ2-1; D is ambiguous. Trimming shortened V by 1 base and J by 0 bases, and 13 bases separated the two germline ends. The CDR3 has 17 residues. Germline V CDR1 and CDR2: SEHNR, FQNEAQ (reference sequence). The CDR3 sequence: CASSLVVKWSSYNEQFF. CDR3 nucleotide sequence: TGTGCCAGCAGCTTAGTGGTTAAGTGGAGCTCCTACAATGAGCAGTTCTTC.

This clonotype came up many times. The chain recombines TRBV4-2 with TRBJ1-4; D remains ambiguous. This CDR3 has 13 amino acids. The ends were cut back, 1 base at V and 6 bases at J, with 6 bases in the middle. Germline CDR1 reads LGHNA; CDR2 reads YNFKEQ. CDR3 residues: CASSQGPDEKLFF. CDR3 DNA: TGTGCCAGCAGCCAAGGGCCCGATGAAAAACTGTTTTTT.

This clonotype was observed a few times. V gene TRBV12-3 or TRBV12-4 combines with J gene TRBJ2-1; D uncertain. The CDR3 covers 11 residues. With 1 base removed from V and 15 bases from J, the gap between germline ends came to 10 bases. CDR3 DNA sequence: TGTGCCAGCAGTTTAGGGGCCCCCCCGTTCTTC. Amino acid sequence: CASSLGAPPFF.

The chain recombines TRBV6-5 with TRBJ2-1, with D perhaps matching TRBD1 (5 bases). V dropped 6 bases and J dropped 2 bases, with 17 bases sitting between them. The CDR3 extends over 16 amino acids. Germline V gene sequence: CDR1 MNHEY, CDR2 SVGAGI. CDR3 region: CASRGFQGHPYNEQFF. For the CDR3, the DNA is TGTGCCAGCAGAGGGTTTCAAGGACACCCCTACAATGAGCAGTTCTTC.

In its sample, this clonotype was seen a few times. The chain recombines TRBV6-1 with TRBJ2-1; 13 bases map to TRBD2. Germline V gene data show CDR1 as MNHNS and CDR2 as SASEGT. CDR3 length: 17 amino acids. J was trimmed by 0 bases and V by 6 bases; bases with no gene match: 5. Here the CDR3 reads CASREGLAGSSYNEQFF. The CDR3 coding sequence is TGTGCCAGCAGAGAGGGACTAGCGGGGAGCTCCTACAATGAGCAGTTCTTC.